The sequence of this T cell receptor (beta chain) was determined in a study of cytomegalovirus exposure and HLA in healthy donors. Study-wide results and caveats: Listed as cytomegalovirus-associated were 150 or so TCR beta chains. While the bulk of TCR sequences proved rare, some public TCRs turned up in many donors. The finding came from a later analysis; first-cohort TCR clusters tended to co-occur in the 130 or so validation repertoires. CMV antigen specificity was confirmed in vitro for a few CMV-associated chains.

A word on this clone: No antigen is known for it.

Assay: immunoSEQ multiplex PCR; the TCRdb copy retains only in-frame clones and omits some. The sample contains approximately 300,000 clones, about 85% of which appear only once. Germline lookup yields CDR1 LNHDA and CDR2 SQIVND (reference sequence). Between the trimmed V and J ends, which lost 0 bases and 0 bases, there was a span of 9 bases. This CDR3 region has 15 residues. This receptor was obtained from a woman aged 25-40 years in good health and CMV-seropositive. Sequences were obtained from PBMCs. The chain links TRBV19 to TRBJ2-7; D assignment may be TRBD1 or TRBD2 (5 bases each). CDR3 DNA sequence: TGTGCCAGTAGTATAGAAGCAGGGAGCTCCTACGAGCAGTACTTC. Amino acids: CASSIEAGSSYEQYF. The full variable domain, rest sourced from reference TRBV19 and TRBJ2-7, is DGGITQSPKYLFRKEGQNVTLSCEQNLNHDAMYWYRQDPGQGLRLIYYSQIVNDFQKGDIAEGYSVSREKKESFPLTVTSAQKNPTAFYLCASSIEAGSSYEQYFGPGTRLTVT.